This T cell receptor beta chain was obtained from a study of tumor-infiltrating lymphocytes in primary liver carcinoma. In the study overall: Stage T1-T3 N0M0 and a size of roughly 4 to 10 cm characterized the tumors.

TCR beta cDNA was prepared out of about 510 ng total RNA by means of a constant-region primer. Generation of the TCR beta libraries relied on three nested multiplex PCR rounds using slightly modified ARM-PCR. TRBV1-TRBV30 forward primers paired with a C-beta reverse primer drove the first two PCR rounds, around 10 cycles each. TCRdb reprocessed the multiplex PCR reads via MiXCR and lists one record per CDR3 protein. The table records fewer than 30,000 distinct CDR3 sequences, about three quarters of them present only once. In this sample, this clonotype turned up a few times. Its target is not known. Given the absence of the conserved phenylalanine or tryptophan at the CDR3 end, a read error is likely. The DNA is omitted, as the CDR3 cannot be located on it reliably, and the CDR3 follows TCRdb's listing. Co-extracted RNA and DNA came from roughly 20-30 mg of unsorted bulk tissue. Treatment of the patients' primary liver carcinoma consisted of surgical resection. Tumor samples each held over 80% viable tumor cells.

The germline CDR1 and CDR2 sequences are SQVTM and ANQGSEA. The CDR3 spans 13 amino acids, including both terminal residues. Study outcomes and limitations: Tumor-adjacent and tumor-blood pairs overlapped less than tumor region pairs did.

The receptor was derived from a man aged 40-49 years with primary liver carcinoma and hepatitis B virus infection. The material sequenced was liver tumor tissue from sampling region 3. Subset described: tumor region T3, left-lateral pole. The gene calls are TRBV29-1 and TRBJ2-5; the D call in the table, TRBD1, was not verified against the DNA. The CDR3 loop is CGGLTQGMETQYL.